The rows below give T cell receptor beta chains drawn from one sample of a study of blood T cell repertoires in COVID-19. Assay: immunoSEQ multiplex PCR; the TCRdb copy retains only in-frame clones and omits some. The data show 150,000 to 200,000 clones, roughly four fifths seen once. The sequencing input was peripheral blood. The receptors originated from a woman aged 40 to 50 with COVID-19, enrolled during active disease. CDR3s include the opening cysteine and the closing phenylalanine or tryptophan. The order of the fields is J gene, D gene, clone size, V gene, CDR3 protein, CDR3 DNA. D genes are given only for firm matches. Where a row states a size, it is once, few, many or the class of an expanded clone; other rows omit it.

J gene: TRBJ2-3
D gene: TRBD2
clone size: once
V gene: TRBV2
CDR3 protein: CASSVGTSRDTQYF
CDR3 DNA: TGTGCCAGCAGTGTCGGGACTAGCCGAGATACGCAGTATTTT

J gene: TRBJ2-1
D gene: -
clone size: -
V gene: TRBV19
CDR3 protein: CASRPGDSYNEQFF
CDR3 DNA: TGTGCCAGTAGGCCGGGTGATTCCTACAATGAGCAGTTCTTC

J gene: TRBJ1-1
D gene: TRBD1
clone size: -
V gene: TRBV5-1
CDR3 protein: CASSFVTGRLNTEAFF
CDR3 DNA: TGCGCCAGCAGCTTCGTGACAGGGAGGTTGAACACTGAAGCTTTCTTT

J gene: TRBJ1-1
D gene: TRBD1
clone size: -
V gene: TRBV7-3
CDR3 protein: CASSLTGTGGGSGTEAFF
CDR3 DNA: TGTGCCAGCAGCTTAACGGGGACAGGGGGCGGATCGGGCACTGAAGCTTTCTTT

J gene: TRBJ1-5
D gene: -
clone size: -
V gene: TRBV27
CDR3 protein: CASTMDRNSNQPQHF
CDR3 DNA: TGTGCCAGCACCATGGACAGAAATAGCAATCAGCCCCAGCATTTT

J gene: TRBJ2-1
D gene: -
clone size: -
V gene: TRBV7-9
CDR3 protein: CASRLGQNEQFF
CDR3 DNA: TGTGCCAGCAGATTAGGACAGAATGAGCAGTTCTTC

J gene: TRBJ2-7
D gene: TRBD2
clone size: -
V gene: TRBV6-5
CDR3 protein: CASRQTSGDYEQYF
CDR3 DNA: TGTGCCAGCAGGCAGACTAGCGGAGACTACGAGCAGTACTTC

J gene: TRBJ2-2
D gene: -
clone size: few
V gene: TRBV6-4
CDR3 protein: CASSEGDKDTGELFF
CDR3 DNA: TGTGCCAGCAGTGAAGGGGATAAGGACACCGGGGAGCTGTTTTTT

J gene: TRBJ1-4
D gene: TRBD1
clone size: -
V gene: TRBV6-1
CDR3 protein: CASSDIEPGQMRANEKLFF
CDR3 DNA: TGTGCCAGCAGTGACATAGAGCCGGGACAGATGAGGGCGAATGAAAAACTGTTTTTT

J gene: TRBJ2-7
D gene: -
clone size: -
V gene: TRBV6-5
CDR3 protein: CASSTSPHSYEQYF
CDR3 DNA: TGTGCCAGCAGCACTAGTCCACACTCCTACGAGCAGTACTTC

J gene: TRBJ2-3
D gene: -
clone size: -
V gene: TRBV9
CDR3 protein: CASSVEAGYPDTQYF
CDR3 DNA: TGTGCCAGCAGCGTAGAGGCAGGGTATCCAGATACGCAGTATTTT

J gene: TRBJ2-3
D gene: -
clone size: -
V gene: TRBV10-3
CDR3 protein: CAISESGEGRTDTQYF
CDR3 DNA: TGTGCCATCAGTGAGTCGGGAGAAGGAAGGACAGATACGCAGTATTTT

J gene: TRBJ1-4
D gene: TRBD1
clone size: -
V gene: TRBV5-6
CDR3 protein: CASSSPGQGREKLFF
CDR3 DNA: TGTGCCAGCAGCTCACCGGGACAGGGCAGAGAAAAACTGTTTTTT

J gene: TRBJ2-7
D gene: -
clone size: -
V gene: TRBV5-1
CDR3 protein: CASSLDGPSYEQYF
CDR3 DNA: TGCGCCAGCAGCTTGGACGGTCCCTCCTACGAGCAGTACTTC

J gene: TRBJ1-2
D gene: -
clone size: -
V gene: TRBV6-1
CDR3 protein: CASSETGGDYGYTF
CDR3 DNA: TGTGCCAGCAGTGAAACGGGCGGGGACTATGGCTACACCTTC

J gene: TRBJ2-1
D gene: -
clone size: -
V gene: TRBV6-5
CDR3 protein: CASSYSTGEQFF
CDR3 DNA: TGTGCCAGCAGTTACTCGACGGGAGAGCAGTTCTTC

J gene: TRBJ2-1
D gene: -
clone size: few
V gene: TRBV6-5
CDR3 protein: CASTRSSYNEQFF
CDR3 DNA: TGTGCCAGCACACGGAGCTCCTACAATGAGCAGTTCTTC

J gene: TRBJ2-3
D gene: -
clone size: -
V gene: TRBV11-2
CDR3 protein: CASSLPPGLALSDTQYF
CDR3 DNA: TGTGCCAGCAGCCTACCCCCGGGTCTAGCTTTATCAGATACGCAGTATTTT

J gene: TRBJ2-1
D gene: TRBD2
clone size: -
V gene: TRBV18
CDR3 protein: CASSPPGTRAFNEQFF
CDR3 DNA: TGTGCCAGCTCACCACCAGGGACTAGGGCGTTCAATGAGCAGTTCTTC

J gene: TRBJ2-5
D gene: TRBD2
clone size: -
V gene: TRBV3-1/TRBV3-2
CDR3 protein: CASRTSGKETQYF
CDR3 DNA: TGTGCCAGCAGAACTAGCGGAAAAGAGACCCAGTACTTC

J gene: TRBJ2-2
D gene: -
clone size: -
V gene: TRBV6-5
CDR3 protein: CASSYGDRNTGELFF
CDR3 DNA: TGTGCCAGCAGTTACGGCGACAGGAACACCGGGGAGCTGTTTTTT

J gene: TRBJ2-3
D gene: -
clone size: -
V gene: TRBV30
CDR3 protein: CAWSQGLGTDTQYF
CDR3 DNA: TGTGCCTGGAGCCAAGGACTGGGGACAGATACGCAGTATTTT

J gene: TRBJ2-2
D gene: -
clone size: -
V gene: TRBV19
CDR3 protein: CASSPPGRGNTGELFF
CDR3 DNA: TGTGCCAGTAGTCCCCCAGGGCGGGGGAACACCGGGGAGCTGTTTTTT

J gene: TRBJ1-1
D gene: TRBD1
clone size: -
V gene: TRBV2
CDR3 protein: CASVLQGGEAFF
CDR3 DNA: TGTGCCAGCGTATTACAGGGGGGTGAAGCTTTCTTT

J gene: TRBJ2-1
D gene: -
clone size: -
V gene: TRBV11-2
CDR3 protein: CASSPPAGRAGDEQFF
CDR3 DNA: TGTGCCAGCAGCCCCCCTGCGGGAAGGGCGGGCGATGAGCAGTTCTTC

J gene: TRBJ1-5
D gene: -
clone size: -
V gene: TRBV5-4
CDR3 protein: CASSLGGGLNQPQHF
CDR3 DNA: TGTGCCAGCAGCTTGGGAGGGGGTCTAAATCAGCCCCAGCATTTT

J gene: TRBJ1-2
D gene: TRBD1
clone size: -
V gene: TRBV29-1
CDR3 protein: CSSTRQGANYGYTF
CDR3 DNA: TGCAGCTCAACCCGACAGGGGGCGAACTATGGCTACACCTTC

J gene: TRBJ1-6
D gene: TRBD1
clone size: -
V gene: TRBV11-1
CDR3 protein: CASSQQGDNSPLHF
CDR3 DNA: TGTGCCAGCAGCCAACAGGGGGATAATTCACCCCTCCACTTT

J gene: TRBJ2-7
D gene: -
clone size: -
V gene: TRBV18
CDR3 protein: CASSPSSYEQYF
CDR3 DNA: TGTGCCAGCTCACCCAGCTCCTACGAGCAGTACTTC

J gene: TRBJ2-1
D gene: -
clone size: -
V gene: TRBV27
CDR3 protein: CASSSRTDYNEQFF
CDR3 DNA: TGTGCCAGCAGTTCGCGGACAGATTACAATGAGCAGTTCTTC

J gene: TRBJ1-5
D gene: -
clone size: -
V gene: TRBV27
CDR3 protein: CASSLREQVQPQHF
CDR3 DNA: TGTGCCAGCAGTTTAAGGGAACAGGTTCAGCCCCAGCATTTT

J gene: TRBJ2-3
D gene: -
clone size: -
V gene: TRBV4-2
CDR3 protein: CASSPQRASTDTQYF
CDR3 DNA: TGTGCCAGCAGCCCCCAGAGGGCTAGCACAGATACGCAGTATTTT

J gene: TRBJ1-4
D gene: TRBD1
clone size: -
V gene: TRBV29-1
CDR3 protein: CSVATGDKLFF
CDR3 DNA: TGCAGCGTGGCAACAGGGGACAAACTGTTTTTT

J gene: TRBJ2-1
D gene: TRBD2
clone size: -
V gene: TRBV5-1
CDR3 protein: CASSLVGEGYNEQFF
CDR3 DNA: TGCGCCAGCAGCTTGGTAGGGGAGGGGTACAATGAGCAGTTCTTC

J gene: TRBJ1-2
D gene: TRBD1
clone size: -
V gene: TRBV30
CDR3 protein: CAWDLTGGLGYGYTF
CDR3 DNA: TGTGCCTGGGACCTTACAGGGGGACTTGGCTATGGCTACACCTTC

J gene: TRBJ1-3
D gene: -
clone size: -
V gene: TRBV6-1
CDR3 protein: CASSGLPGSSGNTIYF
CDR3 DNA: TGTGCCAGCAGTGGCCTACCCGGGAGCTCTGGAAACACCATATATTTT

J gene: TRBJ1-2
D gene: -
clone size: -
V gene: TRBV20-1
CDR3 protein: CSAPGSYGYTF
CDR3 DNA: TGCAGTGCTCCCGGGTCCTATGGCTACACCTTC

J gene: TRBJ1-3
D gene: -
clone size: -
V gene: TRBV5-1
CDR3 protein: CASSLSRVGGGNTIYF
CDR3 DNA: TGCGCCAGCAGCTTGAGCAGGGTGGGAGGTGGAAACACCATATATTTT

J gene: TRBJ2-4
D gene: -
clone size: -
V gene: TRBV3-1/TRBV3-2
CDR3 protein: CASSIQGSIQYF
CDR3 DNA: TGTGCCAGCAGCATCCAGGGGAGCATTCAGTACTTC

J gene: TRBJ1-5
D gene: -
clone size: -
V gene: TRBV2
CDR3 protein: CASSPDINQPQHF
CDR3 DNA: TGTGCCAGCAGTCCGGACATTAATCAGCCCCAGCATTTT

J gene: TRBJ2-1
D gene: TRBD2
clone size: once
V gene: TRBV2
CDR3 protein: CASSPTSGNNEQFF
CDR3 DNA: TGTGCCAGCAGTCCGACTAGCGGCAACAATGAGCAGTTCTTC